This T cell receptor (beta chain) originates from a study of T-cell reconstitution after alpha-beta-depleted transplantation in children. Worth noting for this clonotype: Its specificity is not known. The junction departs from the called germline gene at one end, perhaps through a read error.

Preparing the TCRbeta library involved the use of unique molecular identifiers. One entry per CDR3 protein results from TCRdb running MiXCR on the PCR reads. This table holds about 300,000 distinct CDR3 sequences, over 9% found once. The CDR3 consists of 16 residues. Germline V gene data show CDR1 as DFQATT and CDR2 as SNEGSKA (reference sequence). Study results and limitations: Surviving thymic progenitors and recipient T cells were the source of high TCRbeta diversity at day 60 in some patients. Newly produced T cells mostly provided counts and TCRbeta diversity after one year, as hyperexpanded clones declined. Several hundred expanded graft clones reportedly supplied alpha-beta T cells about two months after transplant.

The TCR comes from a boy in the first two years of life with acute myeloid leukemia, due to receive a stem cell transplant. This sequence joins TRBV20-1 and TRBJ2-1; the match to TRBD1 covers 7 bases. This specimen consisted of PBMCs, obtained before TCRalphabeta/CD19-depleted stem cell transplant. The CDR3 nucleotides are TGCAGTGCTAGAGATCGGTCAGGGGGTAATTACAATGAGCAGCTCTTC. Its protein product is CSARDRSGGNYNEQLF.